The sequence of this TCR beta chain was determined in a study of cytomegalovirus exposure and HLA in healthy donors. General study findings and limits: Published work reported that the classifier diagnosed cytomegalovirus status with high specificity and sensitivity.

CDR3 length equals 14 residues. Germline CDR1 reads MDHEN; CDR2 reads SYDVKM. V was pared by 6 bases and J by 3 bases, with 14 bases between. The method was immunoSEQ multiplex PCR; TCRdb's version includes in-frame clones alone and lacks a portion of them. This table has around 54,000 clones, approximately 90% appearing once. Comments on this clone: Its cognate antigen is unknown.

The receptor was derived from a woman aged 18-30 years in good health and CMV-seropositive. The J gene is TRBJ2-5, the V gene TRBV28; tentatively, D is TRBD2 (5 bases). Sequenced: PBMCs. CDR3 sequence: CASSWSREKETQYF. CDR3 coding DNA: TGTGCCAGCAGCTGGAGTCGGGAAAAAGAGACCCAGTACTTC.